These T cell receptor beta chains were read from a single sample in a study of Tregs in tolerant kidney transplant recipients. The protocol was immunoSEQ multiplex PCR, while the TCRdb copy is restricted to in-frame clones and leaves out a portion. The sample lists 90,000 or so clones, around 90% occurring once. Sequencing was carried out using CD8+ T cells from blood. The receptor set was obtained from a human donor in good health. Both conserved end residues are part of each CDR3. D genes are given only for firm matches. The size entry is marked missing in some rows and otherwise reads once, few, many or a size class.

size: -; V: TRBV2; D: -; J: TRBJ1-5; CDR3: CASAAPKGQGNQPQHF; DNA: TGTGCCAGCGCGGCCCCCAAGGGCCAGGGCAATCAGCCCCAGCATTTT
size: -; V: TRBV4-1; D: -; J: TRBJ2-1; CDR3: CASSHGRNEQFF; DNA: TGCGCCAGCAGCCATGGACGCAATGAGCAGTTCTTC
size: -; V: TRBV10-3; D: -; J: TRBJ2-7; CDR3: CAIRLRDAYEQYF; DNA: TGTGCCATCAGACTTCGGGATGCCTACGAGCAGTACTTC
size: -; V: TRBV19; D: -; J: TRBJ1-2; CDR3: CASSFVTYLGYGYTF; DNA: TGTGCCAGTAGTTTTGTCACCTACCTCGGCTATGGCTACACCTTC
size: -; V: TRBV11-2; D: -; J: TRBJ2-1; CDR3: CASSSLSGTYNEQFF; DNA: TGTGCCAGCAGCTCACTATCCGGGACTTACAATGAGCAGTTCTTC
size: -; V: TRBV5-6; D: TRBD1; J: TRBJ2-3; CDR3: CASSWNTGGDTQYF; DNA: TGTGCCAGCAGCTGGAATACAGGGGGCGATACGCAGTATTTT
size: -; V: TRBV7-9; D: TRBD1; J: TRBJ2-7; CDR3: CASSPGQGRMHEQYF; DNA: TGTGCCAGCAGCCCAGGACAGGGGAGGATGCACGAGCAGTACTTC
size: -; V: TRBV15; D: TRBD1; J: TRBJ1-4; CDR3: CATSRDLQGAEIEKLFF; DNA: TGTGCCACCAGCAGAGATTTACAGGGGGCTGAGATTGAAAAACTGTTTTTT
size: -; V: TRBV5-5; D: -; J: TRBJ1-1; CDR3: CASSPAVGPSAFF; DNA: TGTGCCAGCAGCCCCGCAGTGGGTCCTTCCGCTTTCTTT
size: -; V: TRBV29-1; D: TRBD2; J: TRBJ2-1; CDR3: CSAGLAGAYNEQFF; DNA: TGCAGCGCTGGACTAGCGGGAGCCTACAATGAGCAGTTCTTC
size: -; V: TRBV6-1; D: TRBD2; J: TRBJ2-7; CDR3: CASSASLAGGQRDEQYF; DNA: TGTGCCAGCAGTGCATCCCTCGCGGGGGGCCAGCGGGACGAGCAGTACTTC
size: -; V: TRBV27; D: -; J: TRBJ2-3; CDR3: CASRDSNTDTQYF; DNA: TGTGCCAGCAGGGACAGTAATACAGATACGCAGTATTTT
size: -; V: TRBV4-2; D: TRBD1; J: TRBJ1-2; CDR3: CATGGTGGSVWYGYTF; DNA: TGTGCCACCGGGGGGACAGGGGGCTCGGTCTGGTATGGCTACACCTTC
size: once; V: TRBV7-6; D: TRBD2; J: TRBJ2-5; CDR3: CASSLGPSGGEETQYF; DNA: TGTGCCAGCAGCCTGGGGCCTAGCGGGGGAGAAGAGACCCAGTACTTC
size: -; V: TRBV4-1; D: -; J: TRBJ2-1; CDR3: CASRGDGNNEQFF; DNA: TGCGCCAGCAGGGGGGACGGAAACAATGAGCAGTTCTTC
size: -; V: TRBV5-1; D: -; J: TRBJ2-7; CDR3: CASSEEGGPYEQYF; DNA: TGCGCCAGCAGCGAGGAGGGGGGGCCCTACGAGCAGTACTTC
size: once; V: TRBV7-9; D: -; J: TRBJ1-2; CDR3: CASSWSGGGYTF; DNA: TGTGCCAGCAGCTGGAGCGGGGGTGGCTACACCTTC
size: -; V: TRBV9; D: -; J: TRBJ1-2; CDR3: CASTPYTF; DNA: TGTGCCAGCACCCCCTACACCTTC
size: -; V: TRBV19; D: TRBD1; J: TRBJ1-2; CDR3: CASSQQGAGGYTF; DNA: TGTGCCAGTAGCCAACAGGGGGCGGGTGGCTACACCTTC
size: -; V: TRBV2; D: TRBD1; J: TRBJ2-7; CDR3: CASSGGTGAYYEQYF; DNA: TGTGCCAGCAGTGGGGGCACAGGGGCCTACTACGAGCAGTACTTC
size: few; V: TRBV27; D: TRBD1; J: TRBJ1-5; CDR3: CASSLSAGTGSGQPQHF; DNA: TGTGCCAGCAGTTTATCCGCCGGGACAGGGTCCGGTCAGCCCCAGCATTTT
size: -; V: TRBV27; D: -; J: TRBJ1-1; CDR3: CASSLAVETASTEAFF; DNA: TGTGCCAGCAGTTTAGCGGTGGAAACAGCTAGCACTGAAGCTTTCTTT
size: -; V: TRBV6-4; D: TRBD1; J: TRBJ1-4; CDR3: CASRKRDRGRNYEKLFF; DNA: TGTGCCAGTCGGAAGCGGGACAGGGGCCGTAACTATGAAAAACTGTTTTTT
size: -; V: TRBV4-1; D: -; J: TRBJ1-1; CDR3: CASSQGTEAFF; DNA: TGCGCCAGCAGCCAAGGGACTGAAGCTTTCTTT